The following is a T cell receptor beta chain sequence with its context. Its specificity is unknown. The data are from a study of T cells after yellow fever vaccination. The V end was cut by 4 bases, the J end by 3 bases, with 10 bases between. The CDR3 consists of 14 residues. Germline V gives CDR1 SGDLS, CDR2 YYNGEE. Notes on the study in general: Weaker, the secondary response peaked sooner, at day 5 versus 15.

Template switching with 5'RACE generated the TCR cDNA and added a universal primer site and UMIs. TCRdb independently ran MiXCR on the 5' RACE reads; one entry per CDR3 protein. The profile shows hundreds of thousands of distinct CDR3 sequences, 12% of them singletons. V gene TRBV9 combines with J gene TRBJ2-2, with a weak D call TRBD1 (6 bases). Sample: CD4+ T cells sorted from PBMCs, taken 15 days after the yellow fever booster vaccination. The sequence was collected from a man between 18 and 29 years old who received the YFV17D yellow fever vaccine. The CDR3 here is CASSPRTDTGELFF. Written as DNA, the CDR3 is TGTGCCAGCAGCCCCAGGACAGACACCGGGGAGCTGTTTTTT.